One T cell receptor beta chain is described in this entry. TCRdb's table, derived via immunoSEQ multiplex PCR, lists solely in-frame clones and lacks some. The table shows some 70,000 clones, with 90% occurring only once. This CDR3 is built from 13 residues. Trimming took 7 bases from V and 1 from J, leaving 10 bases between them. This sample is part of a study of blood T cell repertoires in COVID-19. Overall study context: Samples came from the United States, Italy and Spain, spanning acute and convalescent COVID-19. PBMCs, B-cell-depleted T cells, or T cells were the source of the cDNA or gDNA that made up the material.

The chain has TRBV12-3 or TRBV12-4 and TRBJ1-1; D is unclear. This TCR was sampled from a woman older than 75 with active COVID-19. The source material was peripheral blood. The CDR3 here is CASMKEGNTEAFF. The CDR3 nucleotides read TGTGCCAGCATGAAGGAGGGGAACACTGAAGCTTTCTTT.